Each of the 31 T cell receptor beta chains below was sequenced from the same sample in a study of graft-versus-host responses after intestinal transplantation. These receptors' targets are unknown. Libraries were prepared by immunoSEQ multiplex PCR; TCRdb keeps only in-frame clonotypes and omits some of them. The sample gives 81,000 or so clones, over 85% of which show up once; less than 1.5% is in the top ten. Sequenced here: unstimulated CD8+ T cells sorted from spleen or lymph node cells, sampled before transplant. These receptors were obtained from a human donor who was the organ donor for an intestinal transplant.

The J gene is TRBJ1-2, the V gene TRBV2; weak D call: TRBD1 (6 bases). CDR3 size: 16 residues. In germline, CDR1 is SNHLY, CDR2 FYNNEI. Trimming took 8 bases from V and 8 from J, leaving 27 bases between them. The CDR3 loop is CASFRGGRQYRWGYTF. DNA for the CDR3: TGTGCCAGCTTCAGGGGCGGCAGGCAGTACAGATGGGGCTACACCTTC.

The CDR3 here is CASSLSGGEWDEQFF. The CDR3 DNA sequence: TGTGCCAGCAGTTTATCGGGGGGGGAATGGGATGAGCAGTTCTTC. This chain connects TRBV27 to TRBJ2-1; 7 nucleotides align to TRBD2. The CDR3 extends over 15 amino acids. CDR1 and CDR2 from the germline V gene are MNHEY and SMNVEV (reference sequence). The V and J ends lost 0 bases and 8 bases, in that order; junction bases with no gene match: 7.

The chain combines TRBV21-1 with TRBJ1-2; TRBD1 reflects the table's D call only, with no check against the DNA. TRBV21-1 is a known pseudogene. The CDR3 consists of 12 residues. This CDR3 is CGLRDRARGYTF. The CDR3 DNA reads as TGTGGGCTCCGGGACAGGGCGCGGGGCTACACCTTC.

The chain has TRBV27 and TRBJ2-7, with D possibly matching TRBD1 (5 bases). The CDR3 has 12 amino acids. V lost 8 bases and J 2 bases, leaving 10 bases between the germline ends. The germline CDR1 and CDR2 sequences are MNHEY and SMNVEV (reference sequence). The CDR3 nucleotides read TGTGCCAGCCAGGGCCCTACCTACGAGCAGTACTTC. It translates to CASQGPTYEQYF.

The V call is TRBV19, the J call TRBJ1-5; D gene unclear. The germline V gene encodes CDR1 LNHDA and CDR2 SQIVND (reference sequence). The CDR3 totals 14 residues. V lost 3 bases, J lost 3 bases, and 9 bases lay in between. In DNA, the CDR3 is TGTGCCAGTAGTATCCGTGACACCAATCAGCCCCAGCATTTT. Its translation is CASSIRDTNQPQHF.

V and J are TRBV27 and TRBJ2-1; unclear D gene. V was shortened by 3 bases and J by 2 bases, with 5 bases between the two germline ends. Germline V gene lookup returns CDR1 MNHEY and CDR2 SMNVEV (reference sequence). The length of the CDR3 is 13 residues. The CDR3 region has the DNA TGTGCCAGCAGTTTTCGGGCCTACAATGAGCAGTTCTTC. Amino acids: CASSFRAYNEQFF.

V is TRBV28 and J is TRBJ2-7, with 8 nucleotides matching TRBD2. The CDR3 spans 15 residues. Trimming at V came to 3 bases and at J to 2 bases, leaving 6 bases not matched to a gene. Germline values: CDR1 MDHEN, CDR2 SYDVKM. The CDR3 coding sequence is TGTGCCAGCAGTTTGGGCGCGGGAGGTACCTACGAGCAGTACTTC. Amino acid sequence: CASSLGAGGTYEQYF.

V usage is TRBV28 and J usage is TRBJ2-3, with D tentatively TRBD2 (6 bases). The CDR3 is made up of 14 amino acids. Trimming stripped 8 bases from V and 0 bases from J, with 12 bases between. Germline CDR1 and CDR2: MDHEN and SYDVKM. The CDR3 sequence: CASRGAFSTDTQYF. In nucleotides, the CDR3 is TGTGCCAGCCGCGGGGCTTTCAGCACAGATACGCAGTATTTT.

V is TRBV27 and J is TRBJ2-1; a weak D match, TRBD1 (6 bases). The CDR3 spans 15 residues. The V end lost 5 bases, the J end lost 4 bases, and 15 bases lay between the germline ends. Germline lookup yields CDR1 MNHEY and CDR2 SMNVEV (reference sequence). CDR3 region: CASSDPGTYYNEQFF. DNA of the CDR3: TGTGCCAGCAGTGATCCCGGGACATATTACAATGAGCAGTTCTTC.

J is TRBJ2-7 and V is TRBV19; possible D gene TRBD2, 5 bases. The V end lost 3 bases, the J end lost 5 bases, and 14 bases lay between the germline ends. Germline assignment: CDR1 LNHDA and CDR2 SQIVND (reference sequence). The length of the CDR3 is 14 residues. The CDR3 DNA reads TGTGCCAGTAGTATTGGGCTGGGGAGCGACGAGCAGTACTTC. Residues: CASSIGLGSDEQYF.

The gene calls are TRBV27 and TRBJ2-1; TRBD1 matches 8 bases. V gave up 7 bases and J gave up 15 bases; unmatched junction bases: 14. The length of the CDR3 is 13 residues. Germline V gene sequence: CDR1 MNHEY, CDR2 SMNVEV (reference sequence). The CDR3 region has the DNA TGTGCCAGCATAGGCAGGGGGCAAGAAAAGGGGTTCTTC. Amino acid sequence: CASIGRGQEKGFF.

J is TRBJ1-1 and V is TRBV6-5; D gene uncertain. There are 15 residues in the CDR3. CDR1 and CDR2 from the germline V gene are MNHEY and SVGAGI. The V end was cut by 6 bases, the J end by 4 bases, with 18 bases between. The CDR3 spells CASRLNDGEGTEAFF. The CDR3 nucleotides read TGTGCCAGCAGACTAAACGACGGCGAGGGCACTGAAGCTTTCTTT.

This clone showed up just once. The genes are TRBV9 and TRBJ2-2; 8 bases match TRBD2. V lost 3 bases, J lost 2 bases, and 6 bases stayed unmatched. Germline-derived CDR1 and CDR2 are SGDLS and YYNGEE. The CDR3 is made up of 16 amino acids. CDR3 nucleotide sequence: TGTGCCAGCAGCGAAACGGGGGGGTCCAACACCGGGGAGCTGTTTTTT. Translation gives CASSETGGSNTGELFF.

The rearrangement uses TRBV7-8 and TRBJ2-5; 7 nucleotides match TRBD2. The CDR3 loop spans 16 amino acids. CDR1 SGHVS and CDR2 FQNEAQ come from the germline V gene. After removal of 4 bases from V and 2 bases from J, the junction contained 10 bases not matched to a gene. The CDR3 here is CASSSPEVGLQETQYF. CDR3 in DNA: TGTGCCAGCAGCTCCCCGGAGGTGGGACTACAAGAGACCCAGTACTTC.

This clone is a singleton in its sample. The CDR3 nucleotides read TGTGCCAGCAGTTCAGGTGTTGAGGGCGGGGAGCTGTTTTTT. This translates into CASSSGVEGGELFF. The rearrangement links TRBV6-5 to TRBJ2-2; D perhaps matches TRBD2 (5 bases). This CDR3 region has 14 residues. CDR1 and CDR2 (germline): MNHEY, SVGAGI. V was clipped by 4 bases and J by 7 bases, with 13 bases between them.

The V and J genes are TRBV19 and TRBJ1-2; D gene ambiguous. The CDR3 is 13 amino acids. The V gene lost 4 bases and the J gene lost 5 bases, with 11 bases spanning the gap. Germline CDR1 LNHDA, CDR2 SQIVND (reference sequence). DNA for the CDR3: TGTGCCAGTAGTAGGACTCCCCCATATGGCTACACCTTC. This sequence encodes CASSRTPPYGYTF.

This sequence joins TRBV5-8 and TRBJ2-1; 7 positions agree with TRBD2. V was pared by 4 bases and J by 3 bases, with 7 bases of the junction left unmatched. CDR3 size: 15 residues. Germline loops: CDR1 SGHTS, CDR2 YDEGEE. The CDR3 reads CASSAGTTLYNEQFF. As DNA, the CDR3 is TGTGCCAGCAGCGCCGGGACTACGCTCTACAATGAGCAGTTCTTC.

Here the CDR3 DNA reads TGCAGCGTTGAGACAGGGATCGAGCAGTACTTC. This gives the protein CSVETGIEQYF. The chain uses TRBV29-1 and TRBJ2-7, with TRBD1 matching 7 bases. The CDR3 runs 11 residues. V lost 3 bases, J lost 6 bases, and 2 bases stayed unmatched. Germline values: CDR1 SQVTM, CDR2 ANQGSEA.

The chain has TRBV5-4 and TRBJ2-7; TRBD2 agrees at 11 bases. J was trimmed by 4 bases and V by 4 bases; bases with no gene match: 4. Germline V gene sequence: CDR1 SGHNT, CDR2 YYREEE (reference sequence). This CDR3 spans 14 amino acids. The CDR3 here is CASSPTSGSYEQYF. CDR3 nucleotides: TGTGCCAGCAGCCCCACTAGCGGGAGTTACGAGCAGTACTTC.

The chain couples TRBV19 to TRBJ2-1; 7 nucleotides line up with TRBD1. The CDR3 is made up of 14 amino acids. Germline-derived CDR1 and CDR2 are LNHDA and SQIVND (reference sequence). The CDR3 DNA follows: TGTGCGGGTTGGAGACAGGGTATTGACGGTGAGCAGTTCTTC. It specifies CAGWRQGIDGEQFF.

V and J are TRBV19 and TRBJ2-1; TRBD2 matches 9 bases. Germline lookup yields CDR1 LNHDA and CDR2 SQIVND (reference sequence). This CDR3 is 15 amino acids long. V was clipped by 3 bases and J by 7 bases; unmatched bases: 7. CDR3 amino acids: CASSIPGLAGNEQFF. The CDR3 DNA reads TGTGCCAGTAGTATCCCCGGGCTAGCGGGAAATGAGCAGTTCTTC.

V usage is TRBV15 and J usage is TRBJ2-3; 9 bases line up with TRBD2. The ends lost 0 bases at V and 2 bases at J; junction bases unmatched: 3. The CDR3 runs 16 residues. Germline V gene lookup returns CDR1 LNHNV and CDR2 YYDKDF (reference sequence). In DNA form, the CDR3 reads TGTGCCACCAGCAGAGACCGACTAGCGGTCACAGATACGCAGTATTTT. This codes for CATSRDRLAVTDTQYF.

The V gene is TRBV5-4, the J gene TRBJ2-7, with a possible D match to TRBD2 (5 bases). In germline, CDR1 is SGHNT, CDR2 YYREEE (reference sequence). Trimming removed 4 bases from V and 0 bases from J, with 11 bases in between. CDR3 size: 14 residues. The CDR3 DNA follows: TGTGCCAGCAGCCATAGCGTTAGCTCCTACGAGCAGTACTTC. Encoded protein: CASSHSVSSYEQYF.

This sequence joins TRBV19 and TRBJ1-1; D is unclear. This CDR3 contains 14 residues. V was shortened by 4 bases and J by 1 base, with 10 bases between the two germline ends. Germline CDR1 reads LNHDA; CDR2 reads SQIVND (reference sequence). The CDR3 protein is CASSSGEGNTEAFF. In DNA, the CDR3 is TGTGCCAGTAGTAGCGGGGAGGGGAACACTGAAGCTTTCTTT.

The V gene is TRBV9, the J gene TRBJ2-3, with D possibly being TRBD1 (6 bases). Germline values: CDR1 SGDLS, CDR2 YYNGEE. Trimming removed 4 bases from V and 0 bases from J, with 18 bases in between. The CDR3 sequence is 17 residues long. CDR3 region: CASSPMDSYSSTDTQYF. As DNA, the CDR3 is TGTGCCAGCAGCCCCATGGACAGTTACTCTAGCACAGATACGCAGTATTTT.

The J gene is TRBJ2-7, the V gene TRBV19; TRBD2 matches at 8 bases. The V gene end was trimmed by 5 bases and the J gene end by 7 bases; junction bases not matched to a gene: 10. This CDR3 has 14 amino acids. Looked up from germline, CDR1 is LNHDA and CDR2 is SQIVND (reference sequence). CDR3: CASSPSPGLGEQYF. In nucleotides, the CDR3 is TGTGCCAGTAGTCCCTCACCGGGACTAGGAGAGCAGTACTTC.

The gene calls are TRBV7-2 and TRBJ2-7, with D possibly matching TRBD2 (6 bases). Germline V CDR1 and CDR2: SGHTA, FQGNSA. V was shortened by 7 bases and J by 7 bases, with 23 bases between the two germline ends. This CDR3 comprises 15 residues. The CDR3 DNA follows: TGTGCCAGCACCAAAACCCGTCGCGGGATCTGGGAGCAGTACTTC. Its protein product is CASTKTRRGIWEQYF.

The rearrangement uses TRBV5-4 and TRBJ2-5; weak D call: TRBD2 (6 bases). The DNA end favors TRBJ2-7, so the J call may be wrong. This CDR3 is built from 15 residues. Per germline, CDR1 SGHNT and CDR2 YYREEE (reference sequence). The CDR3 sequence is CASSFGDFSIYEQYF. CDR3 in DNA: TGTGCCAGCAGCTTCGGGGACTTTTCAATCTACGAGCAGTACTTC.

The rearrangement links TRBV30 to TRBJ2-3; 7 nucleotides line up with TRBD2. The CDR3 contains 18 residues. The V segment lost 2 bases and the J segment 2 bases; nucleotides outside the gene matches: 16. The germline gives CDR1 GTSNPN, CDR2 SVGIG (reference sequence). This CDR3 is CAWSRQVGREKDTDTQYF. The CDR3 DNA reads TGTGCCTGGAGTAGGCAGGTCGGGCGGGAGAAAGACACAGATACGCAGTATTTT. The full variable domain, in which reference TRBV30 and TRBJ2-3 provide the parts outside the CDR3, is SQTIHQWPATLVQPVGSPLSLECTVEGTSNPNLYWYRQAAGRGLQLLFYSVGIGQISSEVPQNLSASRPQDRQFILSSKKLLLSDSGFYLCAWSRQVGREKDTDTQYFGPGTRLTVL.

The CDR3 protein is CASSQAAGFHAEAFF. The DNA for the CDR3 is TGCGCCAGCAGCCAGGCGGCAGGGTTTCACGCTGAAGCTTTCTTT. The V gene is TRBV4-1, the J gene TRBJ1-1; a possible D gene is TRBD1 (5 bases). Germline values: CDR1 MGHRA, CDR2 YSYEKL. This CDR3 has 15 amino acids. Trimming cost V 3 bases and J 6 bases, with 17 bases left between them.

The chain is built from TRBV6-6 and TRBJ1-2; D remains ambiguous. CDR1 MNHNY and CDR2 SVGAGI come from the germline V gene (reference sequence). The V and J ends lost 0 bases and 7 bases respectively, with 15 bases between them. The CDR3 is made up of 15 amino acids. CDR3 in DNA: TGTGCCAGCAGTTACTCGAGGTTCCCAGTAAGTGGCTACACCTTC. This sequence encodes CASSYSRFPVSGYTF.